The subject of this entry is one T cell receptor (beta chain). Its antigen specificity is not known. Within one base of it there is no much larger clone, and no base qualities were kept. The run used an Illumina NovaSeq 6000. TCRalpha and TCRbeta cDNA libraries were built by 5'RACE with constant-segment primers, adding sample barcodes and unique molecular identifiers. Trizol reagent was used to extract RNA from every sample. Library amplification was performed in two PCR steps, and a second sample barcode and Illumina TruSeq adapters were introduced in the second step. The libraries were sequenced on an Illumina NovaSeq using 2 x 150 bp paired-end reads. In the source study's methods: Reads were demultiplexed and collapsed into UMI-guided consensus sequences with migec v1.2.7. Using mixcr v2.1.11, UMI consensuses were aligned to TRA and TRB V and J templates and then assembled into clonotypes. Clonotypes were classified as expanded or contracted when called significant by both edgeR and NoisET, with noise models trained on biological replicates. edgeR calls used a false discovery rate-adjusted p below 0.01 and a log2 fold-change threshold of 1. As an exploratory analysis of dynamics, PCA with hierarchical clustering was applied to max-normalized trajectories of the 1000 most abundant clonotypes. Separately sequenced CD4+ and CD8+ repertoires were used to assign a CD4 or CD8 phenotype to each responding clone. Using fastp at Q25 and MiXCR, TCRdb reprocessed the public reads and kept productive beta chains. CDR3 protein duplicates are merged, each entry listing the most common genes and DNA. The V and J calls come from TCRdb's annotation, not from the publication. In this sample the table shows roughly 100,000 distinct CDR3 sequences, around 12% of which occur a single time. In total, the top ten clones hold around 27% of the sample.

Ficoll-Paque density gradient centrifugation was the method used to isolate PBMCs. This sample is drawn from a study of T-cell memory formation after mild COVID-19 (dated by TCRdb to the early 2020s). For the wider study: Most TCR sequence clusters were specific to one of the two donors. In two donors, T-cell clones that expanded and contracted after mild COVID-19 were followed by sequencing TCRalpha and TCRbeta repertoires longitudinally. The cohort comprised two young, previously healthy adult volunteers, one female and one male.

The investigation overall reported the following: SARS-CoV-2 specificity was not confirmed for the second-wave clones peaking on day 37. Contracting CD4+ clones were located mainly in the CM and EM memory subsets, whereas CD8+ clones were found to be enriched in EMRA. The study covered only a couple of mild cases, and larger cohorts including severe cases with pre-infection samples were considered necessary. Balanced CD4/CD8 phenotypes were observed for clones contracting from day 15 to 85, whereas a bias towards CD4+ was observed for a second wave of clones expanding from day 15 to 37. The detection of some responding clones in pre-infection memory suggests that pre-existing cross-reactive memory T cells joined the SARS-CoV-2 response.

The junction shows trimming of 2 bases on V and 5 bases on J, and the gene matches do not reach 20 bases of it. The germline V gene yields MNHEY for CDR1 and SVGAGI for CDR2. Measured from the cysteine to the phenylalanine, the CDR3 is 20 residues long. The entry retains the CDR3 DNA only, 60 bases that are in frame from base 1. The sequence came from an adult woman who had mild COVID-19 (a few samples of this study predate the infection). The sample titles of this study are shuffled in the database, so cell type and time point are left out; the donor was told from shared clones. The specimen sequenced was PBMCs or a T cell subset sorted from them (not recorded which). The V gene is TRBV6-5 and the J gene is TRBJ2-2; 7 nucleotides in the junction match TRBD2. CDR3 loop: CASSYRGWLAEPRGTGELFF. The bases read TGTGCCAGCAGTTACCGGGGTTGGCTAGCGGAGCCTCGGGGAACCGGGGAGCTGTTTTTT.